This entry lists 31 T cell receptor beta chains sequenced from one sample in a study of blood T cell repertoires in COVID-19. Some clones are missing from TCRdb's copy, which holds only in-frame ones; the method was immunoSEQ multiplex PCR. The sample includes under 550,000 clones, around 90% of them seen just once. The source material was peripheral blood. The receptors here all came from a man between 18 and 29 years old with COVID-19, enrolled during active disease.

This chain connects TRBV5-1 to TRBJ2-2; the D gene is possibly TRBD1 (5 bases). The CDR3 loop spans 16 amino acids. V dropped 4 bases and J dropped 0 bases, with 13 bases sitting between them. Germline assignment: CDR1 SGHRS and CDR2 YFSETQ. The CDR3 sequence: CASSPGHAANTGELFF. In DNA form, the CDR3 reads TGCGCCAGCAGCCCCGGACACGCCGCGAACACCGGGGAGCTGTTTTTT.

CDR3 nucleotides: TGTGCCAGCAGCACCCGTCAGGGGGCAAAACTGTTTTTT. This gives the protein CASSTRQGAKLFF. The genes are TRBV3-1 (or the pseudogene TRBV3-2) and TRBJ1-4; 8 bases agree with TRBD1. The germline CDR1 and CDR2 sequences are LGHDT and YNNKEL (reference sequence). The CDR3 extends over 13 amino acids. Germline trimming cut 5 bases from V and 10 bases from J; bases unmatched to any gene: 6.

This chain connects TRBV19 to TRBJ1-1; the D gene is possibly TRBD1 (6 bases). Looked up from germline, CDR1 is LNHDA and CDR2 is SQIVND (reference sequence). CDR3 length equals 14 residues. V was cut by 4 bases and J by 0 bases, with 9 bases left in between. The CDR3 DNA is TGTGCCAGTAGTAACAGGGACGTGAACACTGAAGCTTTCTTT. Encoded protein: CASSNRDVNTEAFF.

The chain uses TRBV10-2 and TRBJ2-7; no firm D call. This CDR3 has 11 residues. V lost 3 bases and J 3 bases, leaving 3 bases between the germline ends. Germline values: CDR1 WSHSY, CDR2 SAAADI. CDR3 nucleotides: TGCGCCAGCAGTGACAGCTACGAGCAGTACTTC. Its translation is CASSDSYEQYF.

The rearrangement joins TRBV21-1 to TRBJ1-1; the table calls TRBD1, which could not be checked here. TRBV21-1 is recorded as a pseudogene. This CDR3 is 13 amino acids long. The CDR3 DNA sequence: TGTGCCAGCAGCTCCTCGAGACAAACTGAAGCTTTCTTT. It codes for CASSSSRQTEAFF.

The chain couples TRBV30 to TRBJ1-3; weak D call: TRBD1 (6 bases). Germline loops: CDR1 GTSNPN, CDR2 SVGIG (reference sequence). This CDR3 region has 15 residues. Trimming took off 0 bases at V and 3 bases at J, with 12 bases between the two ends. The CDR3 loop reads CAWSVLGGYGNTIYF. CDR3 DNA sequence: TGTGCCTGGAGTGTACTTGGGGGCTATGGAAACACCATATATTTT.

This clone was observed a single time. CDR3 bases: TGCAGTGCTAGTGAACTAGCGGGGAACACCGGGGAGCTGTTTTTT. As protein: CSASELAGNTGELFF. V gene TRBV20-1 combines with J gene TRBJ2-2; TRBD2 aligns across 9 bases. The V segment lost 3 bases and the J segment 1 base; nucleotides outside the gene matches: 3. The CDR3 consists of 15 residues. Germline CDR1 and CDR2: DFQATT and SNEGSKA (reference sequence).

The CDR3 sequence: CASRVSSYNSPLHF. In DNA, the CDR3 is TGTGCCAGCCGAGTTAGCTCCTATAATTCACCCCTCCACTTT. The gene calls are TRBV19 and TRBJ1-6; D gene ambiguous. The CDR3 runs 14 residues. Deletions cut 9 bases from V and 0 bases from J, with 9 bases between. Germline assignment: CDR1 LNHDA and CDR2 SQIVND (reference sequence).

This clone was found once. The V and J genes are TRBV5-1 and TRBJ2-7, with 13 bases that match TRBD2. Germline V lookup: CDR1 SGHRS, CDR2 YFSETQ. V dropped 4 bases and J dropped 4; count of bases not matched to a gene: 2. The CDR3 runs 14 residues. For the CDR3, the DNA is TGCGCCAGCAGCATGACTAGCGGGAGGTACGAGCAGTACTTC. Translation: CASSMTSGRYEQYF. Full variable domain (outside the CDR3, taken from reference TRBV5-1 and TRBJ2-7): KAGVTQTPRYLIKTRGQQVTLSCSPISGHRSVSWYQQTPGQGLQFLFEYFSETQRNKGNFPGRFSGRQFSNSRSEMNVSTLELGDSALYLCASSMTSGRYEQYFGPGTRLTVT.

The rearrangement links TRBV5-6 to TRBJ1-4; D possibly corresponds to TRBD1 (5 bases). V lost 0 bases to trimming and J lost 8 bases, with 14 bases between them. The CDR3 contains 15 residues. Germline values: CDR1 SGHDT, CDR2 YYEEEE. The CDR3 loop is CASSLEAGLGEKLFF. The CDR3 DNA reads TGTGCCAGCAGCTTGGAGGCAGGGTTAGGAGAAAAACTGTTTTTT.

The V call is TRBV10-2, the J call TRBJ2-1; 11 positions match TRBD2. In germline, CDR1 is WSHSY, CDR2 SAAADI. The junction had 13 bases not matched to a gene; V was cut back by 6 bases and J by 12 bases. The CDR3 extends over 15 amino acids. In DNA form, the CDR3 reads TGCGCCAGCAGCCGTAGCGGGGGGGCGACCTCGGTGCAGTTCTTC. This translates into CASSRSGGATSVQFF.

The chain recombines TRBV6-5 with TRBJ1-2; 7 bases are shared with TRBD1. V trimming: 4 bases; J trimming: 8 bases; junction bases outside the gene matches: 7. Per germline, CDR1 MNHEY and CDR2 SVGAGI. The CDR3 sequence is 13 residues long. The CDR3 DNA reads as TGTGCCAGCAGTTCCCAACAGGGGAGAGGCTACACCTTC. This encodes CASSSQQGRGYTF.

The rearrangement links TRBV2 to TRBJ2-3; TRBD2 matches 13 bases. The junction had 5 bases not matched to a gene; V was cut back by 2 bases and J by 0 bases. The CDR3 has 18 residues. Germline V CDR1 and CDR2: SNHLY, FYNNEI. The CDR3 DNA reads TGTGCCAGCAGTGAAACGGGACTAGCGGGGCACAGCACAGATACGCAGTATTTT. This codes for CASSETGLAGHSTDTQYF. Based on the CDR3 plus reference TRBV2 and TRBJ2-3, the full variable domain is EPEVTQTPSHQVTQMGQEVILRCVPISNHLYFYWYRQILGQKVEFLVSFYNNEISEKSEIFDDQFSVERPDGSNFTLKIRSTKLEDSAMYFCASSETGLAGHSTDTQYFGPGTRLTVL.

The chain links TRBV3-1 (or the pseudogene TRBV3-2) to TRBJ1-4; tentatively, D is TRBD1 (6 bases). The CDR3 is 16 amino acids. Germline assignment: CDR1 LGHDT and CDR2 YNNKEL (reference sequence). V lost 5 bases, J lost 7 bases, and 20 bases lay in between. The DNA for the CDR3 is TGTGCCAGCAGCGGGACCATTGGGGCAGGGGCTGAAAAACTGTTTTTT. It yields the protein CASSGTIGAGAEKLFF.

In its sample, this clone was seen a few times. The chain combines TRBV30 with TRBJ2-3, with 8 nucleotides matching TRBD1. Germline trimming cut 4 bases from V and 1 base from J; bases unmatched to any gene: 4. Per the germline V gene, CDR1 is GTSNPN and CDR2 is SVGIG (reference sequence). CDR3 length: 14 residues. For the CDR3, the DNA is TGTGCCTGGAACAGGGGGTTGGGCACAGATACGCAGTATTTT. Encoded protein: CAWNRGLGTDTQYF.

The V gene is TRBV5-6, the J gene TRBJ1-6; unclear D gene. The CDR3 totals 16 residues. The germline CDR1 and CDR2 sequences are SGHDT and YYEEEE. V was cut by 4 bases and J by 14 bases, with 25 bases left in between. This CDR3 reads CASSLGSEEGMETLHF. As DNA, the CDR3 is TGTGCCAGCAGCCTGGGATCGGAGGAAGGGATGGAAACCCTCCACTTT.

The chain recombines TRBV5-6 with TRBJ1-3; D may be TRBD1 (5 bases). CDR1 SGHDT and CDR2 YYEEEE come from the germline V gene. V lost 2 bases and J 2 bases, leaving 8 bases between the germline ends. This CDR3 comprises 14 residues. The CDR3, as DNA: TGTGCCAGCAGCTTCCAGGGCGCTGGAAACACCATATATTTT. It specifies CASSFQGAGNTIYF.

The count of this clone is one. V gene TRBV27 combines with J gene TRBJ1-5, with no clear D. The CDR3 loop spans 13 amino acids. Between the trimmed V and J ends, which lost 5 bases and 7 bases, there was a span of 12 bases. Looked up from germline, CDR1 is MNHEY and CDR2 is SMNVEV (reference sequence). Here the CDR3 reads CASSGYRGQPQHF. DNA of the CDR3: TGTGCCAGCAGTGGATATCGGGGACAGCCCCAGCATTTT.

V usage is TRBV10-1 and J usage is TRBJ1-1; the D gene is possibly TRBD1 (6 bases). Trimming left V 2 bases short and J 6 bases short, with 13 bases between. CDR1 and CDR2 (germline): WNHNN, SYGVQD (reference sequence). This CDR3 is built from 14 residues. The CDR3 bases are TGCGCCAGCAGTGAGACAGGGAAGGGGGCTGAAGCTTTCTTT. This encodes CASSETGKGAEAFF.

This rearrangement joins TRBV12-1 to TRBJ2-1; the DNA was not used to check the table's D call, TRBD1. TRBV12-1 is marked as a pseudogene. The CDR3 extends over 14 amino acids. The CDR3 spells CASSTRDRVNEQFF. The CDR3 DNA reads TGTGCCAGCAGCACCCGGGACAGGGTGAATGAGCAGTTCTTC.

The V and J genes are TRBV19 and TRBJ1-5; 7 bases are shared with TRBD1. CDR1 LNHDA and CDR2 SQIVND come from the germline V gene (reference sequence). V trimming: 4 bases; J trimming: 3 bases; junction bases outside the gene matches: 3. This CDR3 is 14 amino acids long. CDR3 amino acids: CASSKTGINQPQHF. The CDR3 nucleotides read TGTGCCAGTAGTAAGACAGGGATCAATCAGCCCCAGCATTTT. The whole variable domain, remainder taken from reference TRBV19 and TRBJ1-5, is DGGITQSPKYLFRKEGQNVTLSCEQNLNHDAMYWYRQDPGQGLRLIYYSQIVNDFQKGDIAEGYSVSREKKESFPLTVTSAQKNPTAFYLCASSKTGINQPQHFGDGTRLSIL.

The J gene is TRBJ2-7, the V gene TRBV28, with 9 nucleotides matching TRBD1. The CDR3 length is 15 residues. Germline V gene data show CDR1 as MDHEN and CDR2 as SYDVKM. Trimming took 8 bases from V and 3 from J; bases not matched to a gene: 11. In DNA, the CDR3 is TGTGCCAGCGGCCCACTTGGGACAGGGAACTACGAGCAGTACTTC. It is translated as CASGPLGTGNYEQYF.

This chain links TRBV9 with TRBJ1-5; 9 bases map to TRBD1. This CDR3 has 13 residues. The germline CDR1 and CDR2 sequences are SGDLS and YYNGEE. After removal of 5 bases from V and 8 bases from J, the junction contained 5 bases not matched to a gene. The CDR3 sequence: CASSAGQGEPQHF. CDR3 DNA sequence: TGTGCCAGCAGTGCGGGACAGGGTGAGCCCCAGCATTTT.

This chain links TRBV10-2 with TRBJ2-3; 9 bases align to TRBD2. CDR3 length: 15 amino acids. Germline assignment: CDR1 WSHSY and CDR2 SAAADI. The V gene end was trimmed by 7 bases and the J gene end by 0 bases; junction bases not matched to a gene: 5. CDR3 residues: CASKPSGDSTDTQYF. The DNA for the CDR3 is TGCGCCAGCAAGCCTAGCGGGGATAGCACAGATACGCAGTATTTT.

This clone was observed many times. The CDR3 loop is CASSWGRGNNEQFF. Here the CDR3 DNA reads TGTGCCAGCAGCTGGGGGCGGGGGAACAATGAGCAGTTCTTC. This chain connects TRBV5-4 to TRBJ2-1; D perhaps matches TRBD2 (7 bases). Germline CDR1 reads SGHNT; CDR2 reads YYREEE (reference sequence). This CDR3 has 14 amino acids. The V gene lost 3 bases and the J gene lost 5 bases, with 12 bases spanning the gap.

The V gene is TRBV19, the J gene TRBJ2-1; the match to TRBD2 covers 9 bases. V shed 5 bases, J shed 0 bases, and the junction held 11 bases outside the gene matches. CDR3 size: 18 residues. Germline values: CDR1 LNHDA, CDR2 SQIVND (reference sequence). CDR3 protein: CASSPTHRAGGSYNEQFF. The CDR3 bases are TGTGCCAGTAGTCCGACACACAGAGCGGGAGGCTCCTACAATGAGCAGTTCTTC.

This clone has just a few counts. The gene calls are TRBV5-5 and TRBJ1-6; TRBD1 aligns across 7 bases. This CDR3 has 17 residues. Germline assignment: CDR1 SGHKS and CDR2 YYEKEE (reference sequence). Germline trimming cut 2 bases from V and 0 bases from J; bases unmatched to any gene: 5. The CDR3 DNA reads TGTGCCAGCAGCTTTGTCAGACAGGGCTCCTATAATTCACCCCTCCACTTT. It codes for CASSFVRQGSYNSPLHF.

This rearrangement joins TRBV11-3 to TRBJ2-2, with TRBD1 matching over 7 bases. Looked up from germline, CDR1 is SGHNT and CDR2 is YENEEA. J lost 0 bases, V lost 4 bases, and 5 bases had no gene match. The CDR3 covers 16 residues. CDR3 sequence (DNA): TGTGCCAGCAGCTCCATAGGGGGCGCGAACACCGGGGAGCTGTTTTTT. Amino acid sequence: CASSSIGGANTGELFF.

The rearrangement joins TRBV19 to TRBJ1-2; 7 bases fit TRBD1. Unmatched junction bases numbered 14, after V lost 5 bases and J lost 8 bases. The CDR3 has 15 residues. Germline-derived CDR1 and CDR2 are LNHDA and SQIVND (reference sequence). In nucleotides, the CDR3 is TGTGCCAGTAGTTTCCGGACGACAGGGTTTACGGGCTACACCTTC. It codes for CASSFRTTGFTGYTF.

The chain recombines TRBV11-2 with TRBJ2-3; TRBD1 aligns across 9 bases. Trimming cost V 4 bases and J 3 bases; bases outside gene matches: 5. The CDR3 has 15 amino acids. The V gene's germline CDR1 is SGHAT and CDR2 FQNNGV. The CDR3 nucleotides are TGTGCCAGCAGCTATGGGACAGGGCGGACAGATACGCAGTATTTT. This translates into CASSYGTGRTDTQYF.

The rearrangement uses TRBV7-9 and TRBJ1-3; no clear D. Trimming shortened V by 6 bases and J by 0 bases, and 9 bases separated the two germline ends. The germline V gene has CDR1 SEHNR and CDR2 FQNEAQ (reference sequence). The CDR3 has 14 residues. The CDR3 is CASSILSSGNTIYF. The DNA for the CDR3 is TGTGCCAGCAGTATTTTGAGCTCTGGAAACACCATATATTTT.